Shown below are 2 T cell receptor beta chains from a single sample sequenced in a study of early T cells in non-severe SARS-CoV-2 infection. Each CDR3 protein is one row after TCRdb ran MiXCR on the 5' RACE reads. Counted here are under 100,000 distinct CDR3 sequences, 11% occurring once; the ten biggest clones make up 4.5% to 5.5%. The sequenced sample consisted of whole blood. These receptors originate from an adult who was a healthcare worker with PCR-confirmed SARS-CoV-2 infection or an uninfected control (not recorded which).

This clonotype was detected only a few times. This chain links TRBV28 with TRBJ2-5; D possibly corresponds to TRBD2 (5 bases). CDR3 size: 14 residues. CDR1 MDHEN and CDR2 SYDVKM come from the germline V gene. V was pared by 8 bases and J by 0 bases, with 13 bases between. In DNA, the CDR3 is TGTGCCAGCGCCGGGATTTCGTACCAAGAGACCCAGTACTTC. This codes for CASAGISYQETQYF.

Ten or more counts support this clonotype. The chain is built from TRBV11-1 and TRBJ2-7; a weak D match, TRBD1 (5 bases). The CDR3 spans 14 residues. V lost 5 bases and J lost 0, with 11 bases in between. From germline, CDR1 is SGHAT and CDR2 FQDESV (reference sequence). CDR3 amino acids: CASSRDSNSYEQYF. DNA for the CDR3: TGTGCCAGCAGCCGCGACAGTAACTCCTACGAGCAGTACTTC.